The clone carrying this T cell receptor beta chain has ten or more counts. Its antigen is currently unknown. These data originate in a study of early T cells in non-severe SARS-CoV-2 infection. Overall study findings and caveats: VDJdb-based annotation leaned toward anti-spike CD8 responses and missed private and CD4 specificities.

A single record per CDR3 protein comes from TCRdb applying MiXCR to the 5' RACE reads. Among 46,000 or so distinct CDR3 sequences listed, 3% to 4% were seen once. Trimming removed 5 bases from V and 6 bases from J, with 15 bases in between. Germline CDR1 SGHAT, CDR2 FQNNGV. The CDR3 has 14 amino acids. The chain carries TRBV11-2 and TRBJ2-3; D remains unclear. Sequencing input: whole blood. This TCR derives from an adult who was a healthcare worker with PCR-confirmed SARS-CoV-2 infection or an uninfected control (not recorded which). The CDR3 sequence: CASSPGLAPDTQYF. Here the CDR3 DNA reads TGTGCCAGCAGCCCCGGCTTAGCTCCGGATACGCAGTATTTT.